This T cell receptor (beta chain) was captured in a study of PD-L1 blockade in urothelial cancer. Study details: Median T cell yield from blood was fewer than 150,000.

The protocol was immunoSEQ multiplex PCR, while the TCRdb copy is restricted to in-frame clones and leaves out a portion. The sample records 40,000 to 45,000 clones, around 82% being singletons. As for time point: peripheral blood 6 weeks after treatment start. All patients carried locally advanced or metastatic urothelial carcinoma. This clone has more than one count but fewer than ten. Germline V gene data show CDR1 as SGHTA and CDR2 as FQGNSA. Germline trimming cut 4 bases from V and 1 base from J; bases unmatched to any gene: 3. This CDR3 region has 14 residues. Material: PBMCs, obtained around atezolizumab (anti-PD-L1) treatment. The V gene is TRBV7-2, the J gene TRBJ2-5; 7 bases are a match to TRBD2. The origin of this receptor is a man in his 60s with urothelial cancer. The CDR3 region has the DNA TGTGCCAGCAGCTCGGAGCGGGGCCAAGAGACCCAGTACTTC. Amino acid sequence: CASSSERGQETQYF. Supplemented by reference TRBV7-2 and TRBJ2-5, the full variable domain reads GAGVSQSPSNKVTEKGKDVELRCDPISGHTALYWYRQSLGQGLEFLIYFQGNSAPDKSGLPSDRFSAERTGGSVSTLTIQRTQQEDSAVYLCASSSERGQETQYFGPGTRLLVL.